The clone carrying this T cell receptor beta chain was counted many times. Its matching antigen is unknown. Coverage ceases 3 residues before the CDR3 finishes, and the germline J gene fills in the end. This sample was included in a study of T cell clonality in common variable immunodeficiency. Heparinized whole blood, 5 to 8 ml, came from each donor. Study results and caveats: Compared with healthy controls, CVID subjects showed increased TCRbeta clonality, mostly in about a third. Fewer TCRbeta clones were shared among CVID subjects than controls.

This CDR3 is 14 amino acids long. Germline loops: CDR1 MDHEN, CDR2 SYDVKM. The table came from immunoSEQ multiplex PCR; TCRdb's copy has only in-frame clones and leaves some out. The sample includes about 64,000 clones, none of them occurring once. The sequence was collected from a person aged 18 to 69 in good health. V is TRBV28 and J is TRBJ1-1; tentatively, D is TRBD1 (5 bases). The sequencing sample was made of peripheral blood mononuclear cells. The CDR3 bases that were read are TGTGCCAGCAGTCTAACCAGGGTTTCAGGAAAA. Translating it yields CASSLTRVSGK. In full, the CDR3 reads CASSLTRVSGKAFF.